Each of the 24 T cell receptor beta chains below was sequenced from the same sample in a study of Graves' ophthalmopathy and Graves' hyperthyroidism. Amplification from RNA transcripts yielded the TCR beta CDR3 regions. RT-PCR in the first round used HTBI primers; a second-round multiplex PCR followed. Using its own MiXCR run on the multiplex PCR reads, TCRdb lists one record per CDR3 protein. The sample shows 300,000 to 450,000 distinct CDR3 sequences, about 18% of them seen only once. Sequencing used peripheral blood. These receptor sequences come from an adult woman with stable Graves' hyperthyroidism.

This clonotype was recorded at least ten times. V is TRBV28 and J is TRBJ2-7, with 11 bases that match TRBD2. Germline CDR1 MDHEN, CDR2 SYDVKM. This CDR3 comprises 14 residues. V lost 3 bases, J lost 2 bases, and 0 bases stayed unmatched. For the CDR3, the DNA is TGTGCCAGCAGTTTGACTAGCGGGACCTACGAGCAGTACTTC. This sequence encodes CASSLTSGTYEQYF.

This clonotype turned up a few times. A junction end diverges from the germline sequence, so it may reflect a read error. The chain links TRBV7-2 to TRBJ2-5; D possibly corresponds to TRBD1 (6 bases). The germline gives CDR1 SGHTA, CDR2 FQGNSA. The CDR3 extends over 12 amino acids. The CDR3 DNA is TGTGCCAGCATCTTAGACAGGGAGACCCAGTACTTC. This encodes CASILDRETQYF.

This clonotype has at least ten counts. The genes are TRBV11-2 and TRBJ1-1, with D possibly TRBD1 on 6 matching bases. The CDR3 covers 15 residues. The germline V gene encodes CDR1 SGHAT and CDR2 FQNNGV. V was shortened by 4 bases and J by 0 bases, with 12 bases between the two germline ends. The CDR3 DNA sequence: TGTGCCAGCAGCTCGACAGGTATCATGAACACTGAAGCTTTCTTT. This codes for CASSSTGIMNTEAFF.

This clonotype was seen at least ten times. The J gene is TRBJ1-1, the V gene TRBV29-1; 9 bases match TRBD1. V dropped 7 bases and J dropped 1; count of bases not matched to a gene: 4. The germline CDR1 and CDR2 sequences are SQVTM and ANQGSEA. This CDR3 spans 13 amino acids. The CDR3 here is CSGKQGANTEAFF. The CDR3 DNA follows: TGCAGCGGGAAACAGGGGGCGAACACTGAAGCTTTCTTT.

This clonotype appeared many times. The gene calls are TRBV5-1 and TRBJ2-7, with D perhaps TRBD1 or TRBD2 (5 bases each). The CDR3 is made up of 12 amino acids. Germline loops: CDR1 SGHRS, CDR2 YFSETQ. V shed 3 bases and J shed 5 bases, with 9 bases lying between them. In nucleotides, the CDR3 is TGCGCCAGCAGCTCGGGGACGGACGAGCAGTACTTC. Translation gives CASSSGTDEQYF.

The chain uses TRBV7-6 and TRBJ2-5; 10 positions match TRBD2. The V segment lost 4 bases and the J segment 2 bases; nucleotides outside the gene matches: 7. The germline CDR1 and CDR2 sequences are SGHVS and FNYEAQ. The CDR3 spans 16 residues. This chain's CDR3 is CASSSRLAGEQETQYF. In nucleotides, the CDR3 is TGTGCCAGCAGCTCCAGACTAGCGGGCGAACAAGAGACCCAGTACTTC. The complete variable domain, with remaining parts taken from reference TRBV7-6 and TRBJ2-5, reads GAGVSQSPRYKVTKRGQDVALRCDPISGHVSLYWYRQALGQGPEFLTYFNYEAQQDKSGLPNDRFSAERPEGSISTLTIQRTEQRDSAMYRCASSSRLAGEQETQYFGPGTRLLVL.

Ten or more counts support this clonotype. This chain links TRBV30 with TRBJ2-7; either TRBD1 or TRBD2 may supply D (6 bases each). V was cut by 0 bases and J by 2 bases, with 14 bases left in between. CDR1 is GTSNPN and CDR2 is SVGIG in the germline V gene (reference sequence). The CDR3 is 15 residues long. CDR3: CAWSVFGGWTYEQYF. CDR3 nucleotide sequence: TGTGCCTGGAGTGTTTTCGGGGGCTGGACCTACGAGCAGTACTTC.

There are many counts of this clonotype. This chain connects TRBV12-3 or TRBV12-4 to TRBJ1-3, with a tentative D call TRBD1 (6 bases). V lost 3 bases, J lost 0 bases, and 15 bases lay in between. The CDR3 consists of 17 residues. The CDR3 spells CASSLGARFSSGNTIYF. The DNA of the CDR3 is TGTGCCAGCAGTTTGGGGGCCAGATTTTCCTCTGGAAACACCATATATTTT.

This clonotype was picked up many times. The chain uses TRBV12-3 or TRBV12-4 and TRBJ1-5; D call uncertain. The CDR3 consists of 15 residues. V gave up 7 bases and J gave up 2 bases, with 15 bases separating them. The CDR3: CASTRLIWGNQPQHF. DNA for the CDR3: TGTGCCAGCACCCGACTAATCTGGGGCAATCAGCCCCAGCATTTT.

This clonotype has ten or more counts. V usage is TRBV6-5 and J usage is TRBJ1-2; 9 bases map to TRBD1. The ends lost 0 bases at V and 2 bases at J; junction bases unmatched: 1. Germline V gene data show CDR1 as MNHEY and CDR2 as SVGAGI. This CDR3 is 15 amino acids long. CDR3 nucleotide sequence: TGTGCCAGCAGTTACTCAGGACAGGGGAACTATGGCTACACCTTC. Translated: CASSYSGQGNYGYTF.

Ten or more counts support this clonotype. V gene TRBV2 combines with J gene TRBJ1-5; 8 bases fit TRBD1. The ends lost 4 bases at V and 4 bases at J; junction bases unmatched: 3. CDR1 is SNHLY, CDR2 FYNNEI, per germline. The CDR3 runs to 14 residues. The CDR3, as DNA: TGTGCCAGCAGTGGCCGACAGGGGAATCAGCCCCAGCATTTT. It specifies CASSGRQGNQPQHF.

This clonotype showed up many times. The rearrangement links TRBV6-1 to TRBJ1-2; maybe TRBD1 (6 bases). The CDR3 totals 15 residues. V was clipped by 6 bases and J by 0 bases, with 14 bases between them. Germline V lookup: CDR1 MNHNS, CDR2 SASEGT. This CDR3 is CASRTHRVTNYGYTF. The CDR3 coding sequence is TGTGCCAGCAGGACCCACAGGGTTACTAACTATGGCTACACCTTC.

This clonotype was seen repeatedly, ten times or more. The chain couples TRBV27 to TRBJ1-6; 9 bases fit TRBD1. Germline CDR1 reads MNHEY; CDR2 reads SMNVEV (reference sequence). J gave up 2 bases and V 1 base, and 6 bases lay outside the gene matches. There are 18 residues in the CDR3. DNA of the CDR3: TGTGCCAGCAGTTTATTCTGGACAGGGGCCACCTATAATTCACCCCTCCACTTT. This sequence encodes CASSLFWTGATYNSPLHF.

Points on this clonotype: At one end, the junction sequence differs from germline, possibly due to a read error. CDR3 in amino acids: CASRPLEATGVSDF. The CDR3, as DNA: TGTGCCAGCAGGCCACTGGAGGCGACAGGGGTTAGCGACTTC. This chain links TRBV27 with TRBJ2-7; the match to TRBD1 covers 8 bases. CDR1 is MNHEY, CDR2 SMNVEV, per germline (reference sequence). This CDR3 spans 14 amino acids.

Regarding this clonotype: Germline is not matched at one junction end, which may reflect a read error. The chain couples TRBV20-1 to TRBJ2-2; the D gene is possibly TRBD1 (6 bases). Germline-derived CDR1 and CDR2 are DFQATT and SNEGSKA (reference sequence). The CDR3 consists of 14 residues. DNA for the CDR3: TGCAGTGCCAGGGACACCATGAACACCGGGGATCTGTTTTTT. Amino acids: CSARDTMNTGDLFF.

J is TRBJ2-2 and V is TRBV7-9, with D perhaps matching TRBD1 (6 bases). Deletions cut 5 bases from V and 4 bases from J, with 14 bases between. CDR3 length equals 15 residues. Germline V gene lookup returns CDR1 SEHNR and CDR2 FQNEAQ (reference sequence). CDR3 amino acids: CASSRAGVTTGELFF. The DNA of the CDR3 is TGTGCCAGCAGCCGAGCAGGGGTTACCACCGGGGAGCTGTTTTTT.

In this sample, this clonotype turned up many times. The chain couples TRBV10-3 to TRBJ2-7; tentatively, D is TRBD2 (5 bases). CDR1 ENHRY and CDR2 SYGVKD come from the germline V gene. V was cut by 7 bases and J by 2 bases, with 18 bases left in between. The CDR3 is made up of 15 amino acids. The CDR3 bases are TGTGCCATCACCAACTCAAGCGGACGCGCCTACGAGCAGTACTTC. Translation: CAITNSSGRAYEQYF.

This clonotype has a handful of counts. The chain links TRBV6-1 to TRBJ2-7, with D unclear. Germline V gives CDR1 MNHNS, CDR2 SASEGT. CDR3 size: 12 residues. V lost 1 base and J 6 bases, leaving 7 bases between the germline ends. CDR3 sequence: CASSEVSFEQYF. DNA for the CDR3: TGTGCCAGCAGTGAAGTGAGTTTCGAGCAGTACTTC.

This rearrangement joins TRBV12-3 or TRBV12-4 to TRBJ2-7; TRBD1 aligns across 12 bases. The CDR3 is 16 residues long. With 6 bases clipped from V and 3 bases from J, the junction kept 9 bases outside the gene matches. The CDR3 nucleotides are TGTGCCAGCAGGTCCGCCGGGACAGGGGGCTTCTACGAGCAGTACTTC. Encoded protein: CASRSAGTGGFYEQYF.

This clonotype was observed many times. The CDR3 coding sequence is TGTGCCACCAGTGATCCGGGACAGGGGGCTTTTGAGCAGTACTTC. This sequence encodes CATSDPGQGAFEQYF. The chain combines TRBV24-1 with TRBJ2-7, with 12 bases that match TRBD1. CDR1 is KGHDR and CDR2 is SFDVKD in the germline V gene. The CDR3 is made up of 15 amino acids. With V trimmed by 3 bases and J by 7 bases, 6 bases remained unmatched.

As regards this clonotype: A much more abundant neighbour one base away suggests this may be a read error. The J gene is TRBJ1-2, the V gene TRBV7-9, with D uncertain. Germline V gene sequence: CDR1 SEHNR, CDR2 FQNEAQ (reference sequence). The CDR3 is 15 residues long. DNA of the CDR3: TGTGCCAGCAGCTTAGCTGGGAATCCTCGCTATGGCTACGCCTTC. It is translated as CASSLAGNPRYGYAF.

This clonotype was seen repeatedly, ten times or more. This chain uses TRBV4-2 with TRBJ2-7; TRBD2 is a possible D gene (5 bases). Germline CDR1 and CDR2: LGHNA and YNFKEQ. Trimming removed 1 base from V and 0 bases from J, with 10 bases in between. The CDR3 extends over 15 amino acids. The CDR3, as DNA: TGTGCCAGCAGCCAAGGGGTAACTAGCTCCTACGAGCAGTACTTC. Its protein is CASSQGVTSSYEQYF.

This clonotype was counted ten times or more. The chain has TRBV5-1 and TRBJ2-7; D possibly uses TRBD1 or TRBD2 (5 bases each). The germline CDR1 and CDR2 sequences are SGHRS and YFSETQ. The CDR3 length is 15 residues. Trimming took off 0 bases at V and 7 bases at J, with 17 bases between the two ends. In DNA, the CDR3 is TGCGCCAGCAGCTTGGACACTAGAAGATGGGGGGAGCAGTACTTC. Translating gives CASSLDTRRWGEQYF.

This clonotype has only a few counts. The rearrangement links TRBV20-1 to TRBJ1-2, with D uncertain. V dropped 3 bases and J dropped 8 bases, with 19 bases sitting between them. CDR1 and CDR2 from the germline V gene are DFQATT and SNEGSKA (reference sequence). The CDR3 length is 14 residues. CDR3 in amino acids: CSARPPIAGGGYTF. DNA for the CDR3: TGCAGTGCTAGGCCCCCAATTGCAGGAGGAGGCTACACCTTC.